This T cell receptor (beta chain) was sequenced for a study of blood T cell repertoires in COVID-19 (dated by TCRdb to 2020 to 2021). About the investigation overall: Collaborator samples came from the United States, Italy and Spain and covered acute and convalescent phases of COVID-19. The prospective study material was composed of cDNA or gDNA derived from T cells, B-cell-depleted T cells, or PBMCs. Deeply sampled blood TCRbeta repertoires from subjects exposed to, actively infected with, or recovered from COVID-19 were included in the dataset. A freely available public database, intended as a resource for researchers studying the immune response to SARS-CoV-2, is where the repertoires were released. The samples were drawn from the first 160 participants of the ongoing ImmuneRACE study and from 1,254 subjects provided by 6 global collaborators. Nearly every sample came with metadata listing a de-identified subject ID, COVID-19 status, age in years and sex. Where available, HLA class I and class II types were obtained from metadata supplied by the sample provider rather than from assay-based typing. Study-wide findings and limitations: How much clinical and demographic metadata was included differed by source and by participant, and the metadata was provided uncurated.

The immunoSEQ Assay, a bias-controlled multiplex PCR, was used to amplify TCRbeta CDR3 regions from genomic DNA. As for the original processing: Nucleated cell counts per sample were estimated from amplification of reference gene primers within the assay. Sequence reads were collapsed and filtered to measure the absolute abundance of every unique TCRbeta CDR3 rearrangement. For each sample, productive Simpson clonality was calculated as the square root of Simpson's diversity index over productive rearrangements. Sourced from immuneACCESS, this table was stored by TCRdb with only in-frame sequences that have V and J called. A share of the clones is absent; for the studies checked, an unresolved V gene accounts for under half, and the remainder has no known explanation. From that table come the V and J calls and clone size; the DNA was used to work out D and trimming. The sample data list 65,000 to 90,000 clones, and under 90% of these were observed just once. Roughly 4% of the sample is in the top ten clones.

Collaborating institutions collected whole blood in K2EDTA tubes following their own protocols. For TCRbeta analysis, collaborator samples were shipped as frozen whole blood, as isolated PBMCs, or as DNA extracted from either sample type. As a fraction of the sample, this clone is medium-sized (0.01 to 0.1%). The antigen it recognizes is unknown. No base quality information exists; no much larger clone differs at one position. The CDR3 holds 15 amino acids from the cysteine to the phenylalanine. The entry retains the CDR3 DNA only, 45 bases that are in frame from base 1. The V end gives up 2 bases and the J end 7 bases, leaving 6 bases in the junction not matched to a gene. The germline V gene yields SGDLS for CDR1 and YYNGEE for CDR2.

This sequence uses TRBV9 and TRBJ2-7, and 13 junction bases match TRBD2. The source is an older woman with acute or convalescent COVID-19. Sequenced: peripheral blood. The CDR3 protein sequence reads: CASSVGTSGIEEQYF. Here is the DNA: TGTGCCAGCAGCGTCGGGACTAGCGGGATAGAAGAGCAGTACTTC.